This record covers a single T cell receptor (beta chain). The data were obtained in a study of beta chain features in type 1 diabetes. Per germline, CDR1 SQVTM and CDR2 ANQGSEA. Trimming cost V 2 bases and J 4 bases, with 5 bases left between them. CDR3 length: 11 amino acids. As every portion of the isolated RNA was reverse transcribed, the sequencing read expressed TCRB transcripts. Clones were sequenced by immunoSEQ multiplex PCR, and TCRdb holds only the in-frame ones, with some missing. This table has 450,000 to 600,000 clones, about 29% appearing once. The chain is built from TRBV29-1 and TRBJ2-5; D not certain. The sequence came from a man in his late teens or twenties in good health. Sequenced sample: naive CD4+ T cells from blood. The CDR3 is CSVEPGETQYF. In DNA, the CDR3 is TGCAGCGTTGAACCCGGAGAGACCCAGTACTTC.